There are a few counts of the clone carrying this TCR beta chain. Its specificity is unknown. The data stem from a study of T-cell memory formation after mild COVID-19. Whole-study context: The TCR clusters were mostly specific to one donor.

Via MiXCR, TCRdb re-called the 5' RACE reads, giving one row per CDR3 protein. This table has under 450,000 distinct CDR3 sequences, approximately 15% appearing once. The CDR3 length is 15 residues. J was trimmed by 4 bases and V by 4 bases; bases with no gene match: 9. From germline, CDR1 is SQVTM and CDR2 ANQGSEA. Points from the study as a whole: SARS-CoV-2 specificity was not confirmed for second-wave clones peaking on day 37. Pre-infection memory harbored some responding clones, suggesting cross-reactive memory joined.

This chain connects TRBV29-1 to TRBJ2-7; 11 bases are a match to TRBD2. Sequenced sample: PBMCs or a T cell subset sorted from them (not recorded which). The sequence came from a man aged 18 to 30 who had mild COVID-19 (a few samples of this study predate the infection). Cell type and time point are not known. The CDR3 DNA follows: TGCAGCGTTGGTGGACTAGCGGGTAACCCTTACGAGCAGTACGTC. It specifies CSVGGLAGNPYEQYV.